This TCR beta chain came from a study of T cell responses to AZD1222 COVID-19 vaccine. Assay: immunoSEQ multiplex PCR; the TCRdb copy retains only in-frame clones and omits some. This table holds some 100,000 clones, 90% found once. The CDR3 is made up of 14 amino acids. Trimming stripped 1 base from V and 2 bases from J, with 8 bases between. Germline V CDR1 and CDR2: MDHEN, SYDVKM. The chain recombines TRBV28 with TRBJ2-5; no definite D call. Sequenced material: peripheral blood, taken on day 0 of AZD1222 vaccination. The origin of this receptor is an adult in good health. Here the CDR3 DNA reads TGTGCCAGCAGTTTATCTTTTGGACAAGAGACCCAGTACTTC. Its translation is CASSLSFGQETQYF.